The 22 T cell receptor beta chains below all came from one sample that was sequenced in a study of blood T cell repertoires in COVID-19. Profiling relied on immunoSEQ multiplex PCR, and the TCRdb table lists in-frame clones only, not all of them. The table lists tens of thousands of clones, approximately 83% of them singletons. The sequenced sample was peripheral blood. Receptors were obtained from a woman aged 55-69 years with acute or convalescent COVID-19.

This clone was counted a few times. V and J are TRBV5-5 and TRBJ2-7; TRBD2 aligns across 14 bases. CDR3 size: 14 residues. In germline, CDR1 is SGHKS, CDR2 YYEKEE (reference sequence). V lost 4 bases and J lost 4; bases outside the gene matches: 1. The CDR3: CASSRTSGRYEQYF. The CDR3 DNA follows: TGTGCCAGCAGCCGGACTAGCGGGAGGTACGAGCAGTACTTC.

V and J are TRBV4-2 and TRBJ1-6; no clear D. The CDR3 covers 17 residues. The germline CDR1 and CDR2 sequences are LGHNA and YNFKEQ. V lost 1 base and J 0 bases, leaving 10 bases between the germline ends. As DNA, the CDR3 is TGTGCCAGCAGCCAAGCTCCTTTGGCCTCCTATAATTCACCCCTCCACTTT. Protein sequence: CASSQAPLASYNSPLHF.

This clone turned up a few times. This chain uses TRBV28 with TRBJ1-1, with D possibly TRBD1 on 6 matching bases. Germline V gives CDR1 MDHEN, CDR2 SYDVKM. The CDR3 length is 15 residues. V lost 5 bases and J 1 base, leaving 14 bases between the germline ends. CDR3 sequence: CASSPNQGRNTEAFF. The CDR3 DNA reads as TGTGCCAGCAGTCCTAACCAGGGGAGGAACACTGAAGCTTTCTTT. Combining the CDR3 with reference TRBV28 and TRBJ1-1 gives the whole variable domain DVKVTQSSRYLVKRTGEKVFLECVQDMDHENMFWYRQDPGLGLRLIYFSYDVKMKEKGDIPEGYSVSREKKERFSLILESASTNQTSMYLCASSPNQGRNTEAFFGQGTRLTVV.

The chain carries TRBV19 and TRBJ1-5; D might be TRBD1 (5 bases). The germline gives CDR1 LNHDA, CDR2 SQIVND (reference sequence). The CDR3 has 15 residues. V was shortened by 7 bases and J by 1 base, with 14 bases between the two germline ends. CDR3 bases: TGTGCCAGTAAACGAGACGCAGGGAGCAATCAGCCCCAGCATTTT. Its translation: CASKRDAGSNQPQHF.

The DNA of the CDR3 is TGTGCCAGCAGATGGACAGAGGACACCGGGGAGCTGTTTTTT. As protein: CASRWTEDTGELFF. This rearrangement joins TRBV6-5 to TRBJ2-2; D might be TRBD1 (6 bases). Germline values: CDR1 MNHEY, CDR2 SVGAGI. The V gene lost 6 bases and the J gene lost 3 bases, with 11 bases spanning the gap. The CDR3 runs 14 residues.

The chain employs TRBV9 and TRBJ2-7; D possibly corresponds to TRBD2 (6 bases). Trimming removed 4 bases from V and 2 bases from J, with 19 bases in between. The length of the CDR3 is 16 residues. Germline V gene lookup returns CDR1 SGDLS and CDR2 YYNGEE. DNA for the CDR3: TGTGCCAGCAGCCCCCAACCGGCTAGCGTCGCCTACGAGCAGTACTTC. Protein product: CASSPQPASVAYEQYF.

The V call is TRBV5-1, the J call TRBJ1-4; D perhaps matches TRBD1 (6 bases). CDR3 length: 15 amino acids. V gave up 1 base and J gave up 8 bases, with 15 bases separating them. Germline V gene lookup returns CDR1 SGHRS and CDR2 YFSETQ. In DNA form, the CDR3 reads TGCGCCAGCAGCTTGATTGGGACAAGAGGGGAAAAACTGTTTTTT. Translation gives CASSLIGTRGEKLFF.

The chain links TRBV18 to TRBJ1-1, with D possibly matching TRBD1 (6 bases). CDR3 length: 15 residues. Germline assignment: CDR1 KGHSH and CDR2 LQKENI. V shed 3 bases and J shed 5 bases, with 16 bases lying between them. CDR3 coding DNA: TGTGCCAGCTCACCGGAACAGGGACGGGGAACTGAAGCTTTCTTT. As protein: CASSPEQGRGTEAFF. The full variable domain, rest sourced from reference TRBV18 and TRBJ1-1, is NAGVMQNPRHLVRRRGQEARLRCSPMKGHSHVYWYRQLPEEGLKFMVYLQKENIIDESGMPKERFSAEFPKEGPSILRIQQVVRGDSAAYFCASSPEQGRGTEAFFGQGTRLTVV.

V usage is TRBV25-1 and J usage is TRBJ1-1, with a possible D match to TRBD1 (6 bases). V shed 6 bases and J shed 1 base, with 12 bases lying between them. The CDR3 extends over 14 amino acids. Germline CDR1 MGHDK, CDR2 SYGVNS. This chain's CDR3 is CASSQTGRNTEAFF. For the CDR3, the DNA is TGTGCCAGCAGCCAGACAGGAAGGAACACTGAAGCTTTCTTT.

The rearrangement uses TRBV30 and TRBJ1-1; D call uncertain. V lost 2 bases and J 8 bases, leaving 3 bases between the germline ends. The germline CDR1 and CDR2 sequences are GTSNPN and SVGIG (reference sequence). This CDR3 comprises 9 residues. The CDR3, as DNA: TGTGCCTGGAGTCCGGAAGCTTTCTTT. This encodes CAWSPEAFF.

The rearrangement uses TRBV13 and TRBJ1-2, with 7 nucleotides matching TRBD1. In germline, CDR1 is PRHDT, CDR2 FYEKMQ (reference sequence). With V trimmed by 6 bases and J by 4 bases, 5 bases remained unmatched. The length of the CDR3 is 13 residues. The CDR3 DNA sequence: TGTGCCAGCAGTCGGGACAGCTTCTATGGCTACACCTTC. Its protein is CASSRDSFYGYTF.

This clone was observed a handful of times. The chain combines TRBV30 with TRBJ1-3; 7 bases are shared with TRBD1. The junction had 4 bases not matched to a gene; V was cut back by 3 bases and J by 2 bases. In germline, CDR1 is GTSNPN, CDR2 SVGIG (reference sequence). The CDR3 extends over 14 amino acids. In DNA form, the CDR3 reads TGTGCCTGGAGGGAAGGGACAGCTGGAAACACCATATATTTT. Translated: CAWREGTAGNTIYF. The full variable domain, with the rest looked up from reference TRBV30 and TRBJ1-3, is SQTIHQWPATLVQPVGSPLSLECTVEGTSNPNLYWYRQAAGRGLQLLFYSVGIGQISSEVPQNLSASRPQDRQFILSSKKLLLSDSGFYLCAWREGTAGNTIYFGEGSWLTVV.

The CDR3 sequence: CATSDPRGRGGYTF. The DNA of the CDR3 is TGTGCCACCAGTGATCCCAGGGGGCGAGGAGGCTACACCTTC. The rearrangement joins TRBV24-1 to TRBJ1-2; 8 nucleotides agree with TRBD1. V gave up 3 bases and J gave up 8 bases; unmatched junction bases: 7. CDR1 KGHDR and CDR2 SFDVKD come from the germline V gene. The CDR3 loop spans 14 amino acids.

This chain connects TRBV28 to TRBJ1-5; TRBD1 aligns across 11 bases. The trim removed 2 bases at V and 5 bases at J, leaving 2 bases unmatched. Germline CDR1 MDHEN, CDR2 SYDVKM. This CDR3 comprises 15 residues. The CDR3: CASSLGTGGYQPQHF. The CDR3 DNA reads TGTGCCAGCAGTTTAGGGACAGGGGGTTATCAGCCCCAGCATTTT.

CDR3 sequence reads: CSASRDSYNSPLHF. DNA for the CDR3: TGCAGTGCTAGTCGCGACTCCTATAATTCACCCCTCCACTTT. This chain joins TRBV20-1 and TRBJ1-6; no clear D gene. The germline V gene has CDR1 DFQATT and CDR2 SNEGSKA (reference sequence). This CDR3 spans 14 amino acids. With 3 bases removed from V and 0 bases from J, the gap between germline ends came to 6 bases.

This clone has only a few counts. This chain joins TRBV6-1 and TRBJ1-4, with TRBD1 matching over 7 bases. CDR3 length: 17 residues. Germline V gene lookup returns CDR1 MNHNS and CDR2 SASEGT. V was pared by 3 bases and J by 4 bases, with 11 bases of the junction left unmatched. The CDR3 reads CASSDGTALRFNEKLFF. CDR3 nucleotides: TGTGCCAGCAGTGACGGGACAGCACTCCGCTTTAATGAAAAACTGTTTTTT.

This sequence joins TRBV5-1 and TRBJ1-2; 8 bases fit TRBD1. The CDR3 is 16 amino acids. Losses at the gene ends were 5 bases for V and 2 bases for J; bases not matched to a gene: 11. CDR1 SGHRS and CDR2 YFSETQ come from the germline V gene. CDR3 nucleotides: TGCGCCAGCAGACTCGGACAGGGAATTCGGAACTATGGCTACACCTTC. Protein sequence: CASRLGQGIRNYGYTF.

The chain combines TRBV18 with TRBJ1-2, with 7 bases matching TRBD1. V was clipped by 1 base and J by 6 bases; unmatched bases: 8. CDR1 is KGHSH, CDR2 LQKENI, per germline. The CDR3 has 15 residues. DNA of the CDR3: TGTGCCAGCTCACCACGACAGGGAGACGCGGATGGCTACACCTTC. This codes for CASSPRQGDADGYTF.

The V call is TRBV6-1, the J call TRBJ2-7; weak D call: TRBD1 (5 bases). Germline V CDR1 and CDR2: MNHNS, SASEGT. The CDR3 consists of 20 residues. V was cut by 0 bases and J by 0 bases, with 24 bases left in between. CDR3 in DNA: TGTGCCAGCAGTGAAGCCGCCATGGCAGGGATTTCCCCCTACTCCTACGAGCAGTACTTC. Its protein product is CASSEAAMAGISPYSYEQYF.

The V gene is TRBV28, the J gene TRBJ2-1; maybe TRBD1 (6 bases). Between the trimmed V and J ends, which lost 11 bases and 7 bases, there was a span of 18 bases. Germline V CDR1 and CDR2: MDHEN, SYDVKM. The CDR3 extends over 13 amino acids. CDR3 DNA: TGTGCCGGAGGACAGAGCCTAGTGAATGAGCAGTTCTTC. Translating it yields CAGGQSLVNEQFF.

The rearrangement joins TRBV5-4 to TRBJ2-1, with 8 positions matching TRBD2. The CDR3 is 15 amino acids. CDR1 SGHNT and CDR2 YYREEE come from the germline V gene (reference sequence). The J segment lost 2 bases and the V segment lost 3 bases, leaving 4 bases of the junction unmatched. The CDR3 nucleotides read TGTGCCAGCAGCTGGACTAGCACGCCCTACAATGAGCAGTTCTTC. This gives the protein CASSWTSTPYNEQFF.

V usage is TRBV6-5 and J usage is TRBJ2-1, with D tentatively TRBD2 (7 bases). Germline CDR1 and CDR2: MNHEY and SVGAGI. Trimming cost V 4 bases and J 6 bases, with 10 bases left between them. This CDR3 comprises 13 residues. CDR3 in amino acids: CASSLGGANEQFF. CDR3 DNA: TGTGCCAGCAGTTTGGGGGGGGCCAATGAGCAGTTCTTC.